This T cell receptor beta chain is drawn from a study of T cell responses to AZD1222 COVID-19 vaccine. A remark on this clone: The antigen is not known.

Findings and limits, study-wide: Only a handful of AZD1222 recipients tested seropositive at baseline. Repertoires were collected only later (after the peak T cell response had occurred). As reported, nearly half of all spike-specific TCRs target variant regions that are unmutated.

Clones were sequenced by immunoSEQ multiplex PCR, and TCRdb holds only the in-frame ones, with some missing. In the table there are tens of thousands of clones, more than 70% of which are singletons. Looked up from germline, CDR1 is LGHNA and CDR2 is YNFKEQ. The CDR3 has 17 residues. V lost 0 bases to trimming and J lost 8 bases, with 20 bases between them. This sequence originates from an adult in good health. This sequence joins TRBV4-2 and TRBJ1-3; a possible D gene is TRBD1 (5 bases). The sequences come from peripheral blood, collected on day 0 of AZD1222 vaccination. This chain's CDR3 is CASSQDRGRVYRDTIYF. Written as DNA, the CDR3 is TGTGCCAGCAGCCAAGATCGAGGCAGGGTATATAGGGACACCATATATTTT.